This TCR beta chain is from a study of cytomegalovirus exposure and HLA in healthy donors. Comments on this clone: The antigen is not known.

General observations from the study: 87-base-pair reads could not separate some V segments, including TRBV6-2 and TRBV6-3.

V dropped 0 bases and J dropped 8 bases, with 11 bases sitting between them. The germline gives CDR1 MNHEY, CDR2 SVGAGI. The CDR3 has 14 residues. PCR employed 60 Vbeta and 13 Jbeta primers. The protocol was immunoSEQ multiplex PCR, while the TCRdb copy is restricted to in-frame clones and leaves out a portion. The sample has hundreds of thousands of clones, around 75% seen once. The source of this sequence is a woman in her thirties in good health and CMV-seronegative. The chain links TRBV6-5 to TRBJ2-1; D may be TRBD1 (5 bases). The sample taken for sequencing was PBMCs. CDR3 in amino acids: CASSYSPQGYEQFF. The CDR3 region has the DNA TGTGCCAGCAGTTACTCGCCGCAGGGATATGAGCAGTTCTTC.